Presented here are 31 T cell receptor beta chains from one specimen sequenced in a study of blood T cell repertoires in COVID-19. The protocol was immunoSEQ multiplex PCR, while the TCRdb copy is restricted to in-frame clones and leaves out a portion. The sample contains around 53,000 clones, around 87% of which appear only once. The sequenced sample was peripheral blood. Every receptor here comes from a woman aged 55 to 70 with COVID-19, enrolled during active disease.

Here the CDR3 DNA reads TGCAGTGCTAGTAATCGCCCCCAGAGCAATCAGCCCCAGCATTTT. Translation gives CSASNRPQSNQPQHF. The chain links TRBV20-1 to TRBJ1-5, with no clear D. The CDR3 totals 15 residues. The germline V and J ends were trimmed by 3 bases and 1 base, with 13 bases remaining between them. In germline, CDR1 is DFQATT, CDR2 SNEGSKA (reference sequence).

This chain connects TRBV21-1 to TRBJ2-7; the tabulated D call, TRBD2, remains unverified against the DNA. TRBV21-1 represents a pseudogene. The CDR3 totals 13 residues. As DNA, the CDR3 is TGTGCCAGCAGCAAAGAAGGAGGGTACGAGCAGTACTTC. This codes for CASSKEGGYEQYF.

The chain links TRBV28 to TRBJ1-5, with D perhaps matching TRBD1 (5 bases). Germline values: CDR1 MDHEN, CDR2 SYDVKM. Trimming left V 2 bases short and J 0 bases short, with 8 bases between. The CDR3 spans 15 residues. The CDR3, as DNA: TGTGCCAGCAGTTTAGGGGGGTATAGCAATCAGCCCCAGCATTTT. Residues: CASSLGGYSNQPQHF.

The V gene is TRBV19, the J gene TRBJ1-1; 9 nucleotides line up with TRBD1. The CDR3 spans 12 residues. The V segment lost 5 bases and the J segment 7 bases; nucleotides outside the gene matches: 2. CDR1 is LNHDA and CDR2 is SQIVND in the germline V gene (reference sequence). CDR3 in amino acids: CASSWGQGEAFF. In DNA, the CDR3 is TGTGCCAGTAGTTGGGGACAGGGTGAAGCTTTCTTT. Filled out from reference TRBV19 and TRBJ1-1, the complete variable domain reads DGGITQSPKYLFRKEGQNVTLSCEQNLNHDAMYWYRQDPGQGLRLIYYSQIVNDFQKGDIAEGYSVSREKKESFPLTVTSAQKNPTAFYLCASSWGQGEAFFGQGTRLTVV.

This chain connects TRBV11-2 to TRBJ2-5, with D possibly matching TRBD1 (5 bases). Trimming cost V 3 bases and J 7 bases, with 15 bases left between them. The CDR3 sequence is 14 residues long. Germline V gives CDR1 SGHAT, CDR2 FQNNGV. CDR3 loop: CASSLTSQAGTQYF. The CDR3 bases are TGTGCCAGCAGCTTGACCTCACAGGCTGGGACCCAGTACTTC.

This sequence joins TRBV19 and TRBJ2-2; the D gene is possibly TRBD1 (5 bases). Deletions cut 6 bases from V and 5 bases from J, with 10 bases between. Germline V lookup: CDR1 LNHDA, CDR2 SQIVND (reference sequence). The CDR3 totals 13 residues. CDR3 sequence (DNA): TGTGCCAGTAGACCCAGGGCGACCGGGGAGCTGTTTTTT. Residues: CASRPRATGELFF.

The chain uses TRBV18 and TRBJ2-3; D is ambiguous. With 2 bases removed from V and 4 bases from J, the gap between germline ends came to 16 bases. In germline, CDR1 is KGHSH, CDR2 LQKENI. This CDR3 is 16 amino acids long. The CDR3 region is CASSPISRRVADTQYF. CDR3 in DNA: TGTGCCAGCTCACCAATTTCTAGACGGGTTGCAGATACGCAGTATTTT.

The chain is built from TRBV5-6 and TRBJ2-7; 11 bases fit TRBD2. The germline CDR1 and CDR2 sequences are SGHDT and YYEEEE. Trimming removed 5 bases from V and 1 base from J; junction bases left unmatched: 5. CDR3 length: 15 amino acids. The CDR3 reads CASRFRLAGSYEQYF. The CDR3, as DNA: TGTGCCAGCAGGTTCCGACTAGCGGGGTCCTACGAGCAGTACTTC.

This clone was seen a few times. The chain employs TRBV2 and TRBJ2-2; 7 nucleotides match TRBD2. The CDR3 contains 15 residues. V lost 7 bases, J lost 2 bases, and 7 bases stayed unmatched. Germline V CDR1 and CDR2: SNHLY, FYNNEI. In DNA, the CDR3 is TGTGCCAGCATGTTACTAGCGATAAACACCGGGGAGCTGTTTTTT. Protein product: CASMLLAINTGELFF.

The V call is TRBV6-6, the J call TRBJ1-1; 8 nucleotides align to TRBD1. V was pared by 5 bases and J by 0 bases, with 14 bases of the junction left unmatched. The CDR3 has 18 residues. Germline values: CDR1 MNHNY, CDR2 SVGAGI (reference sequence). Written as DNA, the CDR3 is TGTGCCAGCAGTCGACAGAAGAGGACAGGGAGGCTGAACACTGAAGCTTTCTTT. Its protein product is CASSRQKRTGRLNTEAFF.

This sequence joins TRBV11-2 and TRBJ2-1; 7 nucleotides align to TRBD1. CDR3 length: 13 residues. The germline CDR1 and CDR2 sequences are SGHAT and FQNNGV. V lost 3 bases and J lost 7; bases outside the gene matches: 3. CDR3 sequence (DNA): TGTGCCAGCAGCTTCGGGACAGCAAATGAGCAGTTCTTC. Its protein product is CASSFGTANEQFF.

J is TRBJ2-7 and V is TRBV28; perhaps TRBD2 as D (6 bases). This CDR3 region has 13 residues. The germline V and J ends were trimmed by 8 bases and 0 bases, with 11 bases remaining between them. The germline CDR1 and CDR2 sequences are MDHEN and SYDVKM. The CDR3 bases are TGTGCCAGCGCTGCGGGGAGCTCCTACGAGCAGTACTTC. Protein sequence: CASAAGSSYEQYF.

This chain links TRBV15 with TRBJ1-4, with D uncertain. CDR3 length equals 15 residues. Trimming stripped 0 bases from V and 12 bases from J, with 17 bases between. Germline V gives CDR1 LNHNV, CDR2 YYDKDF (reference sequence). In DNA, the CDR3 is TGTGCCACCAGCAGAGATTACGGGGTACCGGCGGAACTGTTTTTT. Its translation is CATSRDYGVPAELFF.

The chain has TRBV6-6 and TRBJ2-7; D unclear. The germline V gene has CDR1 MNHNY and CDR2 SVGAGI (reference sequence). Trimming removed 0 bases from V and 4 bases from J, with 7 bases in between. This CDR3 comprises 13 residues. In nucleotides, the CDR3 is TGTGCCAGCAGTTACTCACGCGAGTACGAGCAGTACTTC. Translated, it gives CASSYSREYEQYF.

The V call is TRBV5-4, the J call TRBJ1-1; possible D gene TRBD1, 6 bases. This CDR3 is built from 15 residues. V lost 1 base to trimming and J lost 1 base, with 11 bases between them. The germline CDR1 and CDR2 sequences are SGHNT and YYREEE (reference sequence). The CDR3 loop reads CASSLYRAQNTEAFF. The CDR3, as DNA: TGTGCCAGCAGCTTGTACAGGGCCCAGAACACTGAAGCTTTCTTT.

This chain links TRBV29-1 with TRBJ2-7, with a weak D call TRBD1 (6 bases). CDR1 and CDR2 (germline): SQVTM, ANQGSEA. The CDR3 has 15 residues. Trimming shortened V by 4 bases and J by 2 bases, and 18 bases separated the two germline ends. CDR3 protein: CSVGGLKQGTYEQYF. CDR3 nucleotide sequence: TGCAGCGTTGGAGGACTGAAACAGGGCACCTACGAGCAGTACTTC.

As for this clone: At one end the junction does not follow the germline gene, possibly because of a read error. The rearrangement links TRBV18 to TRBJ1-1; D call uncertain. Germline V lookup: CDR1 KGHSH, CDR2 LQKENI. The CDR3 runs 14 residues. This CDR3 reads CASSPQKGGTEAFF. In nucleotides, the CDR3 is TGTGCCAGCTCCCCACAGAAGGGAGGGACTGAAGCTTTCTTT.

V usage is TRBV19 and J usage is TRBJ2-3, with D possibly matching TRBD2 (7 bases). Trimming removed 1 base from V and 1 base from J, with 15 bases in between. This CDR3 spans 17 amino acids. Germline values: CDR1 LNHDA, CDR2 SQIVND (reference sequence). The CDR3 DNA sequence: TGTGCCAGTAGTATAGGCCGGGGGGCTTTTGGCACAGATACGCAGTATTTT. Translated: CASSIGRGAFGTDTQYF.

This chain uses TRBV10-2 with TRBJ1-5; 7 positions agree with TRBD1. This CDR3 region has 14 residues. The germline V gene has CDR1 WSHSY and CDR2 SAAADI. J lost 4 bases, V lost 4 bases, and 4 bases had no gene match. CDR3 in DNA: TGCGCCAGCAGTGGATTACAGGGGAATCAGCCCCAGCATTTT. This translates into CASSGLQGNQPQHF.

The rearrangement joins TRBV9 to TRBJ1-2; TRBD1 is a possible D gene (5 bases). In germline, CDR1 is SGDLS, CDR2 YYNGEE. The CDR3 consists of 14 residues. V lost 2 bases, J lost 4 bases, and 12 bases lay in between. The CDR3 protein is CASSVGLQAYGYTF. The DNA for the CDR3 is TGTGCCAGCAGCGTGGGGCTCCAGGCCTATGGCTACACCTTC.

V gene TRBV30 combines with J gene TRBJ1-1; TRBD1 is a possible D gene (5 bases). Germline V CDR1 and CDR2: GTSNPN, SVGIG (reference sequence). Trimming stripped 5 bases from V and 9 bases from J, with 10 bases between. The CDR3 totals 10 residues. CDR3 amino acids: CAWGQLKAFF. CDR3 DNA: TGTGCCTGGGGACAACTTAAAGCTTTCTTT.

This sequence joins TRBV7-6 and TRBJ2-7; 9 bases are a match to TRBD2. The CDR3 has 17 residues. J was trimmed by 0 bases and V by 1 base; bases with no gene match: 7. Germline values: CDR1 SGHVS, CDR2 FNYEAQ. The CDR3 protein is CASSLGGLAGSSYEQYF. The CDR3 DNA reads TGTGCCAGCAGCTTAGGAGGGCTAGCGGGGAGCTCCTACGAGCAGTACTTC.

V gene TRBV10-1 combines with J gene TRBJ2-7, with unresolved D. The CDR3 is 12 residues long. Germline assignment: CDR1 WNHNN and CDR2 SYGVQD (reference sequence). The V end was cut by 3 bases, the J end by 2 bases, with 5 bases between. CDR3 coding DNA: TGCGCCAGCAGTGACGGTGCCTACGAGCAGTACTTC. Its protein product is CASSDGAYEQYF.

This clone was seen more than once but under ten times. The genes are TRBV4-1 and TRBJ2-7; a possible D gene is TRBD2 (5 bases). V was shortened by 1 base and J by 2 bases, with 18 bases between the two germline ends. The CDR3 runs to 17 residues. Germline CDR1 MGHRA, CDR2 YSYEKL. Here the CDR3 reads CASSQASGVGPAYEQYF. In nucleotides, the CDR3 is TGCGCCAGCAGCCAAGCATCCGGGGTTGGACCCGCCTACGAGCAGTACTTC.

CDR3 nucleotides: TGTGCCAGCAGTGTTAGACAGGGGCCGAATGCCTCACCCCTCCACTTT. The encoded protein is CASSVRQGPNASPLHF. This sequence joins TRBV28 and TRBJ1-6; 8 bases match TRBD1. Germline CDR1 is MDHEN and CDR2 is SYDVKM. After removal of 5 bases from V and 10 bases from J, the junction contained 13 bases not matched to a gene. This CDR3 is 16 amino acids long.

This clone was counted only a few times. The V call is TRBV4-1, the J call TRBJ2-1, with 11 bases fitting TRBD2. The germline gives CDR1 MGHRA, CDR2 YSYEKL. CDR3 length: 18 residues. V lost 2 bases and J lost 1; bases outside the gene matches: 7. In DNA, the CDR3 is TGCGCCAGCAGCCAACGCACAACTAGCGGGAGATCCTACAATGAGCAGTTCTTC. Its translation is CASSQRTTSGRSYNEQFF.

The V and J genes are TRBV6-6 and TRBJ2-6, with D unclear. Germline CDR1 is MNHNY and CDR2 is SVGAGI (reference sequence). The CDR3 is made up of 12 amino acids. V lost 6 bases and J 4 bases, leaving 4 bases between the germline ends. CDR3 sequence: CASSPGANVLTF. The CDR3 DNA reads TGTGCCAGCAGCCCAGGGGCCAACGTCCTGACTTTC.

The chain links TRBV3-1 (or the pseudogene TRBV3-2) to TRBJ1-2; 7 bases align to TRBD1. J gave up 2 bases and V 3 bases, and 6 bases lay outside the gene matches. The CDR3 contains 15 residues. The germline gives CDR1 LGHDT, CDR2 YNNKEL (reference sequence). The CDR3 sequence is CASSQAGGRNYGYTF. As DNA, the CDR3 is TGTGCCAGCAGCCAGGCAGGGGGAAGAAACTATGGCTACACCTTC.

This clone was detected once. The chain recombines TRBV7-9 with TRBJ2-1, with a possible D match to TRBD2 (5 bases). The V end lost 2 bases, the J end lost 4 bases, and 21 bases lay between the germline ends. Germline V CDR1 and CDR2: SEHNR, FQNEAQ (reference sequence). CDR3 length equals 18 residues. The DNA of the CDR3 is TGTGCCAGCAGCTTAACCCGCCTTGAGGGTAACGTATACAATGAGCAGTTCTTC. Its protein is CASSLTRLEGNVYNEQFF.

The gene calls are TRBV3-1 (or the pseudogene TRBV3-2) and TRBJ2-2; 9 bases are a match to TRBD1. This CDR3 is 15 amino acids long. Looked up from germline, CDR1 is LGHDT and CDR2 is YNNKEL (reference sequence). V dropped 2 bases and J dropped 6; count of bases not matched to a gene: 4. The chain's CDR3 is CASSQPGQGPGELFF. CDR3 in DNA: TGTGCCAGCAGCCAACCGGGACAGGGCCCCGGGGAGCTGTTTTTT.

CDR3 residues: CASSLWGMVNSRALRGYTF. CDR3 in DNA: TGTGCCAGCAGTTTATGGGGGATGGTTAATAGCAGGGCCCTTCGAGGCTACACCTTC. The rearrangement links TRBV28 to TRBJ1-2; possibly TRBD1 for D (5 bases). This CDR3 contains 19 residues. CDR1 is MDHEN and CDR2 is SYDVKM in the germline V gene. Trimming stripped 0 bases from V and 8 bases from J, with 28 bases between.